Only a few counts were recorded for the clone carrying this T cell receptor beta chain. Antigen unknown. TCRdb reprocessed the reads via MiXCR and lists one record per CDR3 protein. The repertoire holds some 500,000 distinct CDR3 sequences, with 33% as singletons. Germline-derived CDR1 and CDR2 are MNHEY and SMNVEV (reference sequence). Trimming stripped 0 bases from V and 5 bases from J, with 12 bases between. This CDR3 has 15 amino acids. The sample originates from a study of T cell repertoires in cytomegalovirus infection. Study findings and constraints: The cumulative frequency of public TCR beta families distinguished individuals who carried CMV together with the relevant HLA. Ex vivo responses were dominated by HLA-C-restricted CMV-specific TCR beta clonotypes.

This chain uses TRBV27 with TRBJ2-3, with D possibly matching TRBD1 (6 bases). Sequenced here: cultured PBMCs, sampled from culture after CMV antigen stimulation. The receptor was derived from a human donor in good health (CMV status not recorded). Some clones in this sample may be carry-over from other donors' samples. In DNA form, the CDR3 reads TGTGCCAGCAGTTTATCCCAGGGGCTGGGAGATACGCAGTATTTT. Translation: CASSLSQGLGDTQYF.